This passage covers 7 T cell receptor gamma chains from one sample sequenced in a study of gamma-delta chains in newborns, infants, children. TCRdb ran CATT on the reads. The table records over 1,000 gamma-chain clones, about 2.5% of them present only once. Sequenced input: blood. The receptors derive from a child who was a newborn, infant or young child, either healthy, febrile or measles-vaccinated (not recorded which).

This clone was seen more than once but under ten times. A much larger clone lies a single base off, so this may be a read error. V and J are TRGV9 and TRGJ1 or TRGJ2. This CDR3 comprises 11 residues. Germline lookup yields CDR1 GITISATS and CDR2 ISYDGTV (reference sequence). CDR3 DNA sequence: TGTGCCTTGTGGGAATATTATAAGAAACTCTTC. Its protein product is CALWEYYKKLF.

This clone is deemed large (0.1 to 1%). A much larger clone is a single base away; this may be a read error. Other DNA sequences in this specimen translate into the identical CDR3. The rearrangement uses TRGV9 and TRGJP. The CDR3 contains 16 residues. Germline CDR1 and CDR2: GITISATS and ISYDGTV (reference sequence). J gave up 6 bases and V 0 bases, and 2 bases lay outside the gene matches. The CDR3 DNA is TGTGCCTTGTGGGAGGTGCGAGAGTTGGGCAAAAAAATCAAGGTATTT. It codes for CALWEVRELGKKIKVF.

As concerns this clone: This may be a read error, as it is one base from a much larger clone. This rearrangement joins TRGV2 to TRGJ1 or TRGJ2. This CDR3 is built from 13 residues. Per the germline V gene, CDR1 is EGSNGY and CDR2 is YDSYNSKV. CDR3 protein: CATRDTNYYKKLF. CDR3 coding DNA: TGTGCCACCCGGGACACGAATTATTATAAGAAACTCTTT.

In this sample, this clone is medium-sized. A far bigger clonotype differs at one base, so this is likely a read error. The V and J genes are TRGV9 and TRGJP. From germline, CDR1 is GITISATS and CDR2 ISYDGTV (reference sequence). The CDR3 runs to 16 residues. In nucleotides, the CDR3 is TGTGCCTTGTGGGAGGTGCAAGAGTTGGACAAAAAAATCAAGGTATTT. Its translation: CALWEVQELDKKIKVF.

In regard to this clone: This may be a read error, as it is one base from a much larger clone. Distinct nucleotide sequences in the sample also encode this CDR3. The chain couples TRGV2 to TRGJ1 or TRGJ2. The CDR3 length is 15 residues. From germline, CDR1 is EGSNGY and CDR2 YDSYNSKV. The CDR3 is CATWDGPRNYYKKLF. The CDR3 coding sequence is TGCGCCACCTGGGACGGGCCCCGGAATTATTATAAGAAACTCTTT.

This clone was picked up a small number of times. A far larger clone is a single base away, which makes a read error likely. V is TRGV9 and J is TRGJP. CDR1 and CDR2 (germline): GITISATS, ISYDGTV (reference sequence). This CDR3 is 17 amino acids long. V lost 0 bases to trimming and J lost 6 bases; unmatched junction nucleotides: 5. DNA for the CDR3: TGTGCCTTGTGGGAGGTGCGAGTAGAGTTGGGCAAAAAAATCAAGGTATTT. This encodes CALWEVRVELGKKIKVF.

This clone turned up a few times. A read error likely explains this, since a far larger clone differs by one base. This specimen includes other DNA sequences encoding the same CDR3. This chain links TRGV9 with TRGJP. Germline loops: CDR1 GITISATS, CDR2 ISYDGTV (reference sequence). This CDR3 is 17 amino acids long. For the CDR3, the DNA is TGTGCCTTATGGGAGGTGCGGGTCAAGTTGGGCAAAAAAATCAAGGTATTT. This encodes CALWEVRVKLGKKIKVF.